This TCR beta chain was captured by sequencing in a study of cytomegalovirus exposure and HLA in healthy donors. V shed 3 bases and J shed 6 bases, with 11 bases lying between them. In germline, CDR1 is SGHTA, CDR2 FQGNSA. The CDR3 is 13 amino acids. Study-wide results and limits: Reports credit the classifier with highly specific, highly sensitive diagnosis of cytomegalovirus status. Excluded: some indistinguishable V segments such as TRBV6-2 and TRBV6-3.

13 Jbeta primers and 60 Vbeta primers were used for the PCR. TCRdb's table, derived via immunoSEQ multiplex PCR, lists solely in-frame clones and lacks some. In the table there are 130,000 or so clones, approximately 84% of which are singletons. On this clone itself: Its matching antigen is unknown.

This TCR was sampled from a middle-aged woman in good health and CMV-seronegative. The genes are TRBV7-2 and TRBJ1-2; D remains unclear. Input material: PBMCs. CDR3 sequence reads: CASSFPPDHGYTF. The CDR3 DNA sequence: TGTGCCAGCAGCTTCCCGCCAGATCATGGCTACACCTTC.